This T cell receptor (beta chain) was found in a study of human T cells and chemical hapten exposure. Study details: Upper-back patches of 0.01% DPC were read at 6 days. Per-sample variation in TCR yield stemmed mainly from small pooled library volume differences.

This clonotype was detected a few times. Its specificity is not known. Time point of the sample: patch test 2, 6 weeks after DPC sensitization. Treatment defined: therapeutic diphenylcyclopropenone sensitization with weekly scalp DPC. Using its own MiXCR run on the RACE reads, TCRdb lists one record per CDR3 protein. The repertoire holds more than 110,000 distinct CDR3 sequences, with about 11% as singletons. Study-wide results and limits: High-frequency TCRs, those above 1 in 1000, stayed the same after DPC sensitization.

This CDR3 contains 13 residues. The V and J ends lost 4 bases and 4 bases respectively, with 13 bases between them. CDR1 and CDR2 from the germline V gene are DFQATT and SNEGSKA (reference sequence). The source is a woman between 45 and 60 years old with alopecia areata. Some clones in this sample may be carry-over from other donors' samples. V and J are TRBV20-1 and TRBJ1-1, with D possibly matching TRBD1 (5 bases). Source: whole blood, taken in connection with sensitization to the hapten diphenylcyclopropenone (DPC). This chain's CDR3 is CSAMGTLRTEAFF. In DNA, the CDR3 is TGCAGTGCTATGGGGACTCTTCGCACTGAAGCTTTCTTT.